Listed below are T cell receptor beta chains from one sample, sequenced in a study of T cells in Graves' hyperthyroidism and ophthalmopathy. TCRdb called the multiplex PCR reads again in MiXCR, with one record for every CDR3 protein. The sample has roughly 740,000 distinct CDR3 sequences, about a sixth seen once. What was sequenced was blood. These receptors came from a young man with Graves' hyperthyroidism. Both conserved end residues are part of each CDR3. Fields, in order: J gene, V gene, D gene, clone size, CDR3 length, CDR3 DNA, CDR3 protein. D genes are given only for firm matches. The size of a clone is reported for some rows only, either as once, few or many, or as a class for expanded clones.

j_call: TRBJ2-1
v_call: TRBV28
d_call: NA
clone_size: many
cdr3_length: 14
cdr3_nt: TGTGCCAGCAGTACTGGGGGGCCCCACAATGAGCAGTTCTTC
cdr3_aa: CASSTGGPHNEQFF

j_call: TRBJ2-2
v_call: TRBV28
d_call: NA
clone_size: many
cdr3_length: 13
cdr3_nt: TGTGCCAGCAGGGGGGCAAACACCGGGGAGCTGTTTTTT
cdr3_aa: CASRGANTGELFF

j_call: TRBJ1-1
v_call: TRBV19
d_call: TRBD1
clone_size: NA
cdr3_length: 13
cdr3_nt: TGTGCCAGTAGTAACAGGGACAGCCTTGAAGCTTTCTTT
cdr3_aa: CASSNRDSLEAFF

j_call: TRBJ2-5
v_call: TRBV6-2/TRBV6-3
d_call: NA
clone_size: NA
cdr3_length: 18
cdr3_nt: TGTGCCAGCAGTTACTCGGGAGGTCCGGACAGGATTGAAGAGACCCAGTACTTC
cdr3_aa: CASSYSGGPDRIEETQYF

j_call: TRBJ1-2
v_call: TRBV4-1
d_call: NA
clone_size: NA
cdr3_length: 14
cdr3_nt: TGCGCCAGCAGCCTACCGACCAGGGGCTATGGCTACACCTTC
cdr3_aa: CASSLPTRGYGYTF

j_call: TRBJ1-2
v_call: TRBV30
d_call: NA
clone_size: NA
cdr3_length: 14
cdr3_nt: TGTGCCTGGAGTGTAGGGTCGGGCGACTATGGCTACACCTTC
cdr3_aa: CAWSVGSGDYGYTF

j_call: TRBJ1-2
v_call: TRBV9
d_call: NA
clone_size: once
cdr3_length: 15
cdr3_nt: TGTGCCAGCAGCGTAGGGGGGGCCAACGTCTATGGCTACACCTTC
cdr3_aa: CASSVGGANVYGYTF

j_call: TRBJ2-7
v_call: TRBV20-1
d_call: TRBD1
clone_size: many
cdr3_length: 13
cdr3_nt: TGCAGTGTTCCCGGGACAGGCTACTACGAGCAGTACTTC
cdr3_aa: CSVPGTGYYEQYF

j_call: TRBJ1-3
v_call: TRBV2
d_call: NA
clone_size: many
cdr3_length: 15
cdr3_nt: TGTGCCAGCAGTATTACGGTTGCAGCGGGCTACACCATATATTTT
cdr3_aa: CASSITVAAGYTIYF

j_call: TRBJ2-7
v_call: TRBV15
d_call: TRBD2
clone_size: few
cdr3_length: 16
cdr3_nt: TGTGCCACCAGCAGGAAACTAGCGGGAGGAGACTCCGAGCAGTACTTC
cdr3_aa: CATSRKLAGGDSEQYF

j_call: TRBJ2-7
v_call: TRBV7-9
d_call: NA
clone_size: many
cdr3_length: 17
cdr3_nt: TGTGCCAGCAGCTTCCCCCCGGAGGGGGGGCTGTACTACGAGCAGTACTTC
cdr3_aa: CASSFPPEGGLYYEQYF

j_call: TRBJ1-5
v_call: TRBV2
d_call: NA
clone_size: few
cdr3_length: 15
cdr3_nt: TGTGCCAGCAGTGAAGCCATACGGCGCAATCAGCCCCAGCATTTT
cdr3_aa: CASSEAIRRNQPQHF

j_call: TRBJ2-1
v_call: TRBV2
d_call: TRBD2
clone_size: many
cdr3_length: 14
cdr3_nt: TGTGCCAGCAGGTGGGGTAAGCGGGACGCTGAGCAGTTCTTC
cdr3_aa: CASRWGKRDAEQFF

j_call: TRBJ1-1
v_call: TRBV28
d_call: NA
clone_size: NA
cdr3_length: 15
cdr3_nt: TGTGCCAGCAGTTTGTGGGGGCGTTACAACACTGAAGCTTTCTTT
cdr3_aa: CASSLWGRYNTEAFF

j_call: TRBJ2-7
v_call: TRBV28
d_call: NA
clone_size: many
cdr3_length: 11
cdr3_nt: TGTGCCAGCAGTGGGCGAGTCGAGCAGTACTTC
cdr3_aa: CASSGRVEQYF

j_call: TRBJ2-7
v_call: TRBV28
d_call: NA
clone_size: few
cdr3_length: 15
cdr3_nt: TGTGCCAGCAGTTATCCCCTGACTGAAACCTACGAGCAGTACTTC
cdr3_aa: CASSYPLTETYEQYF

j_call: TRBJ1-4
v_call: TRBV12-3/TRBV12-4
d_call: NA
clone_size: many
cdr3_length: 14
cdr3_nt: TGTGCCAGCATCTTGGGGGGCTTGAATGAAAAACTGTTTTTT
cdr3_aa: CASILGGLNEKLFF

j_call: TRBJ1-1
v_call: TRBV29-1
d_call: NA
clone_size: many
cdr3_length: 13
cdr3_nt: TGCAGCGTTGAAGAAAGGGTAAACACTGAAGCTTTCTTT
cdr3_aa: CSVEERVNTEAFF

j_call: TRBJ1-1
v_call: TRBV18
d_call: TRBD1
clone_size: NA
cdr3_length: 14
cdr3_nt: TGTGCCAGCTCACCCCTACAGGGGGCCACTGAAGCTTTCTTT
cdr3_aa: CASSPLQGATEAFF

j_call: TRBJ2-1
v_call: TRBV7-3
d_call: NA
clone_size: many
cdr3_length: 14
cdr3_nt: TGTGCCAGCAGCCCTAGCGTCTCCTACAATGAGCAGTTCTTC
cdr3_aa: CASSPSVSYNEQFF

j_call: TRBJ2-7
v_call: TRBV12-3/TRBV12-4
d_call: NA
clone_size: many
cdr3_length: 12
cdr3_nt: TGTGCCAGCAGTTTAAGGGCTAGGGAGCAGTACTTC
cdr3_aa: CASSLRAREQYF

j_call: TRBJ2-1
v_call: TRBV18
d_call: NA
clone_size: few
cdr3_length: 15
cdr3_nt: TGTGCCAGCTCACCACGGGAGGATACGGGGAATGAGCAGTTCTTC
cdr3_aa: CASSPREDTGNEQFF

j_call: TRBJ2-3
v_call: TRBV11-2
d_call: TRBD2
clone_size: many
cdr3_length: 15
cdr3_nt: TGTGCCAGCAGCCTATCTAGCGGGGGCACAGATACGCAGTATTTT
cdr3_aa: CASSLSSGGTDTQYF

j_call: TRBJ2-3
v_call: TRBV6-4
d_call: TRBD2
clone_size: NA
cdr3_length: 15
cdr3_nt: TGTGCCAGCAGTGACTCGGGAGGGACCCCAGATACGCAGTATTTT
cdr3_aa: CASSDSGGTPDTQYF

j_call: TRBJ1-4
v_call: TRBV5-1
d_call: NA
clone_size: few
cdr3_length: 14
cdr3_nt: TGCGCCAGCAGCTTGGAGACCTCCAATGAAAAACTGTTTTTT
cdr3_aa: CASSLETSNEKLFF

j_call: TRBJ1-1
v_call: TRBV7-2
d_call: TRBD1
clone_size: many
cdr3_length: 16
cdr3_nt: TGTGCCAGCAGCGCAAGTGCTCGGGACAGCCACACTGAAGCTTTCTTT
cdr3_aa: CASSASARDSHTEAFF

j_call: TRBJ2-7
v_call: TRBV7-9
d_call: NA
clone_size: many
cdr3_length: 13
cdr3_nt: TGTGCCAGCAGCTTAATCCCGACGGGGGAGCAGTACTTC
cdr3_aa: CASSLIPTGEQYF

j_call: TRBJ2-7
v_call: TRBV18
d_call: NA
clone_size: many
cdr3_length: 17
cdr3_nt: TGTGCCAGCTCACCACCGCCCCAGCGTTTAAGGACCTACGAGCAGTACTTC
cdr3_aa: CASSPPPQRLRTYEQYF

j_call: TRBJ2-1
v_call: TRBV29-1
d_call: NA
clone_size: few
cdr3_length: 14
cdr3_nt: TGCAGCGACCTTAGGACTCTACCCTCCGATGAGCAGTTCTTC
cdr3_aa: CSDLRTLPSDEQFF

j_call: TRBJ2-3
v_call: TRBV27
d_call: NA
clone_size: NA
cdr3_length: 13
cdr3_nt: TGTGCCAGCAGCCTCGGAGGGACAAATACGCAGTATTTT
cdr3_aa: CASSLGGTNTQYF

j_call: TRBJ1-1
v_call: TRBV29-1
d_call: NA
clone_size: NA
cdr3_length: 12
cdr3_nt: TGCAGCGGGATGGATCCGAACACTGAAGCTTTCTTT
cdr3_aa: CSGMDPNTEAFF

j_call: TRBJ2-2
v_call: TRBV7-9
d_call: TRBD2
clone_size: NA
cdr3_length: 20
cdr3_nt: TGTGCCAGCAGCTTAGGTTGGGGACTAGCGGGAGAGCCGAACACCGGGGAGCTGTTTTTT
cdr3_aa: CASSLGWGLAGEPNTGELFF

j_call: TRBJ1-5
v_call: TRBV19
d_call: NA
clone_size: NA
cdr3_length: 15
cdr3_nt: TGTGCCAGTAGTTGGCAGGGAGGAGGCAATCAGCCCCAGCATTTT
cdr3_aa: CASSWQGGGNQPQHF

j_call: TRBJ2-7
v_call: TRBV4-2
d_call: NA
clone_size: NA
cdr3_length: 15
cdr3_nt: TGTGCCAGCAGCCAAACGGACGGGGGAGCCTACGAGCAGTACTTC
cdr3_aa: CASSQTDGGAYEQYF

j_call: TRBJ2-5
v_call: TRBV2
d_call: NA
clone_size: NA
cdr3_length: 15
cdr3_nt: TGTGCCATCGAAACCTCAGAGGGCAGGCGAGAGACCCAGTACTTC
cdr3_aa: CAIETSEGRRETQYF

j_call: TRBJ2-7
v_call: TRBV19
d_call: NA
clone_size: few
cdr3_length: 16
cdr3_nt: TGTGCCAGTAGTCCGTCGTCGGGGTTACAACCCTACGAGCAGTACTTC
cdr3_aa: CASSPSSGLQPYEQYF

j_call: TRBJ2-7
v_call: TRBV11-2
d_call: NA
clone_size: many
cdr3_length: 14
cdr3_nt: TGTGCCAGCAGCGTGGACAGAGCATACTACGAGCAGTACTTC
cdr3_aa: CASSVDRAYYEQYF

j_call: TRBJ2-7
v_call: TRBV6-1
d_call: NA
clone_size: NA
cdr3_length: 14
cdr3_nt: TGTGCCAGCATCAAAGAGGGGGGGTCGTTCGAGCAGTACTTC
cdr3_aa: CASIKEGGSFEQYF

j_call: TRBJ2-7
v_call: TRBV5-1
d_call: TRBD2
clone_size: NA
cdr3_length: 15
cdr3_nt: TGCGCCAGCAGCTCGGGACTAGCGGACATCTACGAGCAGTACTTC
cdr3_aa: CASSSGLADIYEQYF

j_call: TRBJ2-7
v_call: TRBV18
d_call: NA
clone_size: many
cdr3_length: 17
cdr3_nt: TGTGCCAGCTCACCAATATTGGCCGGGACGGATCCGTACGAGCAGTACTTC
cdr3_aa: CASSPILAGTDPYEQYF

j_call: TRBJ1-1
v_call: TRBV2
d_call: NA
clone_size: many
cdr3_length: 14
cdr3_nt: TGTGCCAGCGGGCGGAGTCCTAGGCACACTGAAGCTTTCTTT
cdr3_aa: CASGRSPRHTEAFF

j_call: TRBJ1-1
v_call: TRBV12-3/TRBV12-4
d_call: NA
clone_size: few
cdr3_length: 15
cdr3_nt: TGTGCCAGCAGTTCCGGGACAACCCGGAACGCTGAAGCTTTCTTT
cdr3_aa: CASSSGTTRNAEAFF

j_call: TRBJ2-1
v_call: TRBV11-2
d_call: TRBD2
clone_size: NA
cdr3_length: 16
cdr3_nt: TGTGCCAGCAGCAAGAGAGAAGCGGGGGACAACAATGAGCAGTTCTTC
cdr3_aa: CASSKREAGDNNEQFF